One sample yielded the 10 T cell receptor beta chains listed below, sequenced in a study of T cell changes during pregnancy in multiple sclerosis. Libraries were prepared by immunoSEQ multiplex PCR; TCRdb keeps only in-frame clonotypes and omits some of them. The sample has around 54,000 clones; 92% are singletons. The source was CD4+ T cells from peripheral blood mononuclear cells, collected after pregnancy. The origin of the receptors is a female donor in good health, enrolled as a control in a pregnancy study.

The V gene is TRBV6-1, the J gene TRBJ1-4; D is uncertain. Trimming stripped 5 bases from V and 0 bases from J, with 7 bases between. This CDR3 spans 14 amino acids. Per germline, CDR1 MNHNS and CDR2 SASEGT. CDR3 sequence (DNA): TGTGCCAGCAGTACACACGCAACTAATGAAAAACTGTTTTTT. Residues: CASSTHATNEKLFF.

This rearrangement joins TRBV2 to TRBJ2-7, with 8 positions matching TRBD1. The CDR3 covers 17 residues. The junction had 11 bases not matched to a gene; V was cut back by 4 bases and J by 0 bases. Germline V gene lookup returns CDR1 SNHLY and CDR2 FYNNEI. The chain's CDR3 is CASSGPRAGGFSYEQYF. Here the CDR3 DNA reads TGTGCCAGCAGTGGGCCTCGGGCAGGGGGCTTCTCCTACGAGCAGTACTTC.

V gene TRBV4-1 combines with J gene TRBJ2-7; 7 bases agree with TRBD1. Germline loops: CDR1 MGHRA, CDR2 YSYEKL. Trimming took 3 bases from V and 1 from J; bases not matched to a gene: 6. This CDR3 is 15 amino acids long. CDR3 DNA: TGCGCCAGCAGCCACGGGACAGTCCGTTCCTACGAGCAGTACTTC. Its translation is CASSHGTVRSYEQYF.

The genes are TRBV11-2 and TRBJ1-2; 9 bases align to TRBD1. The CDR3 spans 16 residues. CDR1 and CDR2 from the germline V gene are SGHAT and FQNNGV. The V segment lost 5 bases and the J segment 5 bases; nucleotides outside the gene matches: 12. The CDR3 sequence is CASSPEMDRGFYGYTF. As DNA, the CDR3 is TGTGCCAGCAGCCCGGAGATGGACAGGGGATTTTATGGCTACACCTTC.

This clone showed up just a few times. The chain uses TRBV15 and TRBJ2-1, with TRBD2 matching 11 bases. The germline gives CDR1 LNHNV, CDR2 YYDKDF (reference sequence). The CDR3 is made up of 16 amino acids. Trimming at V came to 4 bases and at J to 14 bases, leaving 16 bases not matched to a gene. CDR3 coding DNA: TGTGCCACCAGCACATACTCGGGGGCTAGCGGGGGGCGGGAGTTCTTC. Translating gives CATSTYSGASGGREFF.

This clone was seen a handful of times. The CDR3 spells CASSLLTGGDNSPLHF. DNA for the CDR3: TGTGCCAGCAGTTTATTGACGGGCGGGGATAATTCACCCCTCCACTTT. This chain connects TRBV27 to TRBJ1-6; unclear D gene. In germline, CDR1 is MNHEY, CDR2 SMNVEV (reference sequence). The CDR3 spans 16 residues. With 1 base removed from V and 5 bases from J, the gap between germline ends came to 12 bases.

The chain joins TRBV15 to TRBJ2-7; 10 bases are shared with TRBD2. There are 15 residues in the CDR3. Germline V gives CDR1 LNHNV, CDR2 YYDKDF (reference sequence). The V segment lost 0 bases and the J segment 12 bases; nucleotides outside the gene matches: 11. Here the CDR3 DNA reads TGTGCCACCAGCAGAGATGGTCTAGCGGGGGACCGAATGTACTTC. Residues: CATSRDGLAGDRMYF.

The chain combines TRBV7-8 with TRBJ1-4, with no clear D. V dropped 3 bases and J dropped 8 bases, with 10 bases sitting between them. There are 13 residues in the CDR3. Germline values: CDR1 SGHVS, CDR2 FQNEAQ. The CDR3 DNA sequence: TGTGCCAGCAGCTTTGACCGGAGGGAAAAACTGTTTTTT. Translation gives CASSFDRREKLFF.

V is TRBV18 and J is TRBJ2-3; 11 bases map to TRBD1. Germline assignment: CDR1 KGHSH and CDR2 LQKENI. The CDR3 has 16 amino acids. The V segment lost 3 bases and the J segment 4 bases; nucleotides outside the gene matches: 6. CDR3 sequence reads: CASSPLRDRGADTQYF. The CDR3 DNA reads TGTGCCAGCTCACCTTTAAGGGACAGGGGGGCAGATACGCAGTATTTT.

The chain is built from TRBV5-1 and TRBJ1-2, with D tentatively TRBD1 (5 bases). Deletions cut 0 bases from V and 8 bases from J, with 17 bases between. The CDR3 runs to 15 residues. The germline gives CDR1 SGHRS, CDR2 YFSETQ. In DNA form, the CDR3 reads TGCGCCAGCAGCTTGGGACAGACAAACGCGGAGGGCTACACCTTC. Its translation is CASSLGQTNAEGYTF.